What follows are 23 T cell receptor beta chains derived from one specimen sequenced in a study of cytomegalovirus exposure and HLA in healthy donors. The assay was immunoSEQ multiplex PCR, and TCRdb's table has in-frame clones only and misses some. The data hold roughly 330,000 clones, with about nine tenths observed a single time. Source material: PBMCs. Source of these receptors: a woman aged 25-40 years in good health and CMV-seropositive.

The chain links TRBV7-2 to TRBJ2-3; 9 positions agree with TRBD2. Losses at the gene ends were 5 bases for V and 1 base for J; bases not matched to a gene: 4. In germline, CDR1 is SGHTA, CDR2 FQGNSA. The CDR3 length is 15 residues. This CDR3 is CASSMERGGTDTQYF. The CDR3 DNA sequence: TGTGCCAGCAGCATGGAGCGGGGGGGCACAGATACGCAGTATTTT.

The chain uses TRBV5-4 and TRBJ2-1; D might be TRBD2 (6 bases). This CDR3 is 15 amino acids long. Deletions cut 0 bases from V and 8 bases from J, with 15 bases between. Germline loops: CDR1 SGHNT, CDR2 YYREEE (reference sequence). In DNA, the CDR3 is TGTGCCAGCAGCTTGGTCGGCGGGAAGGTCGATGAGCAGTTCTTC. Protein sequence: CASSLVGGKVDEQFF.

The J gene is TRBJ1-4, the V gene TRBV29-1, with TRBD1 matching 9 bases. The CDR3 runs to 13 residues. Trimming at V came to 6 bases and at J to 8 bases, leaving 7 bases not matched to a gene. Germline assignment: CDR1 SQVTM and CDR2 ANQGSEA. The CDR3 DNA sequence: TGCAGCGTCCGAACAGGGGGCCGGGAAAAACTGTTTTTT. This translates into CSVRTGGREKLFF.

The chain carries TRBV18 and TRBJ2-7, with D uncertain. This CDR3 contains 14 residues. Germline values: CDR1 KGHSH, CDR2 LQKENI. Trimming stripped 4 bases from V and 2 bases from J, with 12 bases between. CDR3 protein: CASSLLDGPYEQYF. The CDR3 coding sequence is TGTGCCAGCTCACTGCTGGACGGACCCTACGAGCAGTACTTC. Combining the CDR3 with reference TRBV18 and TRBJ2-7 gives the whole variable domain NAGVMQNPRHLVRRRGQEARLRCSPMKGHSHVYWYRQLPEEGLKFMVYLQKENIIDESGMPKERFSAEFPKEGPSILRIQQVVRGDSAAYFCASSLLDGPYEQYFGPGTRLTVT.

A word on this clone: Distinct nucleotide sequences in the sample also encode this CDR3. The J gene is TRBJ2-5, the V gene TRBV6-5; D gene uncertain. The germline V gene encodes CDR1 MNHEY and CDR2 SVGAGI. The CDR3 has 12 amino acids. Trimming stripped 0 bases from V and 4 bases from J, with 3 bases between. DNA for the CDR3: TGTGCCAGCAGTTACTCTCGAGAGACCCAGTACTTC. Translation gives CASSYSRETQYF.

This clone was detected a few times. Different DNA sequences within this sample yield the same CDR3. The chain is built from TRBV27 and TRBJ1-3; no clear D gene. The CDR3 sequence is 13 residues long. Germline CDR1 and CDR2: MNHEY and SMNVEV (reference sequence). The V end was cut by 4 bases, the J end by 0 bases, with 4 bases between. As DNA, the CDR3 is TGTGCCAGCAGTTCGAGCTCTGGAAACACCATATATTTT. Translating gives CASSSSSGNTIYF.

The rearrangement joins TRBV2 to TRBJ2-3; 10 bases fit TRBD2. With V trimmed by 4 bases and J by 0 bases, 1 base remained unmatched. Germline-derived CDR1 and CDR2 are SNHLY and FYNNEI. This CDR3 region has 15 residues. The CDR3 protein is CASSVLAGSTDTQYF. In DNA form, the CDR3 reads TGTGCCAGCAGTGTACTAGCGGGAAGCACAGATACGCAGTATTTT.

The V call is TRBV27, the J call TRBJ1-5; D unresolved. The germline V gene encodes CDR1 MNHEY and CDR2 SMNVEV (reference sequence). This CDR3 is built from 15 residues. V dropped 5 bases and J dropped 2 bases, with 13 bases sitting between them. Here the CDR3 reads CASSKEGRGNQPQHF. The CDR3, as DNA: TGTGCCAGCAGTAAGGAGGGTAGGGGCAATCAGCCCCAGCATTTT.

This clone occurred once. J is TRBJ2-2 and V is TRBV5-4; 12 bases line up with TRBD1. Trimming removed 2 bases from V and 6 bases from J; junction bases left unmatched: 5. Germline lookup yields CDR1 SGHNT and CDR2 YYREEE (reference sequence). The CDR3 loop spans 16 amino acids. This CDR3 reads CASSLPGQGAPGELFF. CDR3 in DNA: TGTGCCAGCAGCTTACCGGGACAGGGGGCCCCCGGGGAGCTGTTTTTT.

V gene TRBV28 combines with J gene TRBJ2-7; D is ambiguous. With 4 bases removed from V and 5 bases from J, the gap between germline ends came to 9 bases. The germline CDR1 and CDR2 sequences are MDHEN and SYDVKM. The length of the CDR3 is 12 residues. The CDR3 is CASSYRRHEQYF. In DNA, the CDR3 is TGTGCCAGCAGTTACCGAAGACACGAGCAGTACTTC.

This clone was counted once. This chain connects TRBV29-1 to TRBJ2-1; D is perhaps TRBD2 (6 bases). Trimming left V 6 bases short and J 9 bases short, with 15 bases between. This CDR3 region has 12 residues. The germline V gene encodes CDR1 SQVTM and CDR2 ANQGSEA. The CDR3 reads CSVITTSSEQFF. The CDR3 nucleotides are TGCAGCGTGATAACAACTAGCAGTGAGCAGTTCTTC.

This sequence joins TRBV13 and TRBJ2-3; 9 positions agree with TRBD1. V gave up 3 bases and J gave up 3 bases; unmatched junction bases: 13. From germline, CDR1 is PRHDT and CDR2 FYEKMQ (reference sequence). The CDR3 has 18 amino acids. This CDR3 is CASSLRGMGTGYTDTQYF. The CDR3 DNA sequence: TGTGCCAGCAGCTTGAGGGGAATGGGGACAGGGTATACAGATACGCAGTATTTT.

The rearrangement links TRBV9 to TRBJ2-3, with a weak D call TRBD2 (5 bases). V was pared by 0 bases and J by 1 base, with 15 bases between. Germline V gene sequence: CDR1 SGDLS, CDR2 YYNGEE. The CDR3 is made up of 17 amino acids. CDR3 residues: CASSVGPAGHGTDTQYF. In DNA, the CDR3 is TGTGCCAGCAGCGTAGGGCCGGCGGGCCACGGCACAGATACGCAGTATTTT.

This clone was recorded only once. The chain uses TRBV7-2 and TRBJ1-5; 7 bases are a match to TRBD1. The V gene end was trimmed by 5 bases and the J gene end by 3 bases; junction bases not matched to a gene: 7. CDR3 size: 15 residues. Germline CDR1 SGHTA, CDR2 FQGNSA. CDR3 sequence reads: CASSQETGYNQPQHF. CDR3 in DNA: TGTGCCAGCAGCCAGGAGACAGGGTACAATCAGCCCCAGCATTTT.

The rearrangement uses TRBV14 and TRBJ1-2; D may be TRBD1 (5 bases). This CDR3 comprises 13 residues. Germline assignment: CDR1 SGHDN and CDR2 FVKESK. Trimming took off 4 bases at V and 3 bases at J, with 9 bases between the two ends. CDR3: CASSPGSYYGYTF. DNA of the CDR3: TGTGCCAGCAGCCCAGGGAGTTACTATGGCTACACCTTC.

The V gene is TRBV6-5, the J gene TRBJ2-7, with a weak D call TRBD1 (5 bases). Germline-derived CDR1 and CDR2 are MNHEY and SVGAGI. The ends were cut back, 6 bases at V and 2 bases at J, with 17 bases in the middle. The CDR3 covers 15 residues. The CDR3 here is CASRLQGKATYEQYF. In DNA form, the CDR3 reads TGTGCCAGCAGACTCCAGGGTAAGGCGACCTACGAGCAGTACTTC.

The CDR3 region is CASSVIASGRADTQYF. The CDR3 coding sequence is TGTGCCAGCAGCGTAATTGCTAGCGGGAGAGCAGATACGCAGTATTTT. J is TRBJ2-3 and V is TRBV9, with 10 nucleotides matching TRBD2. This CDR3 region has 16 residues. Germline V gene sequence: CDR1 SGDLS, CDR2 YYNGEE. V gave up 1 base and J gave up 4 bases; unmatched junction bases: 6.

The genes are TRBV5-6 and TRBJ1-2; a possible D gene is TRBD1 (5 bases). Trimming shortened V by 2 bases and J by 9 bases, and 14 bases separated the two germline ends. The CDR3 consists of 13 residues. CDR1 and CDR2 (germline): SGHDT, YYEEEE. This chain's CDR3 is CASSLGVSPSYTF. CDR3 DNA sequence: TGTGCCAGCAGCTTAGGGGTGTCTCCCAGCTACACCTTC.

The gene calls are TRBV19 and TRBJ1-4; D ambiguous. This CDR3 has 13 amino acids. In germline, CDR1 is LNHDA, CDR2 SQIVND (reference sequence). Trimming cost V 7 bases and J 6 bases, with 12 bases left between them. CDR3 loop: CASKWGDDEKLFF. The DNA for the CDR3 is TGTGCCAGTAAATGGGGTGACGATGAAAAACTGTTTTTT.

The rearrangement joins TRBV7-6 to TRBJ2-7; D not certain. V was shortened by 3 bases and J by 2 bases, with 11 bases between the two germline ends. CDR3 size: 14 residues. CDR1 SGHVS and CDR2 FNYEAQ come from the germline V gene. The CDR3 DNA is TGTGCCAGCAGCTTGGGCCTGGGGACCTACGAGCAGTACTTC. Protein: CASSLGLGTYEQYF.

This chain uses TRBV6-1 with TRBJ2-5; 9 bases are shared with TRBD1. The V gene's germline CDR1 is MNHNS and CDR2 SASEGT. The junction had 7 bases not matched to a gene; V was cut back by 7 bases and J by 4 bases. CDR3 length: 14 amino acids. The CDR3 nucleotides read TGTGCCAGCACCCAGGACAGGGGCAGAGAGACCCAGTACTTC. Translation gives CASTQDRGRETQYF.

J is TRBJ2-1 and V is TRBV9; 7 positions match TRBD2. Germline trimming cut 0 bases from V and 9 bases from J; bases unmatched to any gene: 6. Germline values: CDR1 SGDLS, CDR2 YYNGEE. This CDR3 has 14 residues. The CDR3 protein is CASSVVYAGAEQFF. In DNA form, the CDR3 reads TGTGCCAGCAGCGTAGTTTATGCGGGAGCTGAGCAGTTCTTC. Filled out from reference TRBV9 and TRBJ2-1, the complete variable domain reads DSGVTQTPKHLITATGQRVTLRCSPRSGDLSVYWYQQSLDQGLQFLIQYYNGEERAKGNILERFSAQQFPDLHSELNLSSLELGDSALYFCASSVVYAGAEQFFGPGTRLTVL.

This chain uses TRBV5-1 with TRBJ2-1; a weak D match, TRBD1 (5 bases). V was shortened by 4 bases and J by 6 bases, with 14 bases between the two germline ends. The CDR3 runs 14 residues. Germline V gene data show CDR1 as SGHRS and CDR2 as YFSETQ. CDR3 DNA: TGCGCCAGCAGCCACCCGGCAGGGTCCAATGAGCAGTTCTTC. Translating it yields CASSHPAGSNEQFF.